The present TCR beta chain was sequenced within a study of T cell repertoires in cytomegalovirus infection (dated 2019 in TCRdb). At the level of the whole study: Alongside well-studied HLA-B-restricted epitopes, the peptide stimulations were aimed at recently identified HLA-C-restricted CMV epitopes, whose presentation resists viral immunomodulation. Because public TCR beta signatures pointed to carriage of CMV infection together with the matching HLA type, the HLA type of each donor mattered for the analysis.

The label giving this sample's treatment or condition can be read as: in vitro stimulation with specific CMV peptide epitopes to enrich CMV-specific T cells. From the germline V gene, CDR1 is MNHNS and CDR2 is SASEGT. The CDR3 runs 14 amino acids, cysteine and phenylalanine included. Of the read, only the CDR3 DNA is kept; its 42 bases are in frame from base 1. Deletion took 10 bases off V and 7 bases off J, with a span of 23 bases between the germline ends. This clonotype was seen a handful of times. Its antigen is currently not known. Base qualities were left out, and no much larger clone turns up one base away. TCRdb records Illumina HiSeq 1500 as the sequencer. TCRdb applied fastp at Q25 and MiXCR to the public reads, then kept only in-frame beta chains. Rows matching on CDR3 protein sequence are summarized as one entry with the most common DNA and genes. The sample table contains about 150,000 distinct CDR3 sequences; only one count was recorded for approximately 30% of them. The top ten clonotypes cover roughly half of the sample.

Paper-wide results and their limitations: The ex vivo response was dominated by HLA-C-restricted CMV-specific TCR beta clonotypes, which also provided the single most frequent clonotype in two of eight donors. Carriers of CMV infection plus the relevant HLA type were discriminated by the cumulative frequency of public TCR beta family members in the study cohort and in an independent roughly 340-donor cohort.

The receptor comes from a human donor in good health (CMV status not recorded). Some clones in this sample may be carry-over from other donors' samples. Sequenced material: CD8+ T cells from cultured PBMCs, taken from culture after CMV antigen stimulation. Rearrangement joined TRBV6-1 to TRBJ2-7; possibly the D gene is TRBD2, per 5 matching bases. The CDR3 corresponds to CATYTGIGPLEQYF. The sequenced DNA: TGTGCCACTTACACCGGGATAGGTCCCCTGGAGCAGTACTTC.